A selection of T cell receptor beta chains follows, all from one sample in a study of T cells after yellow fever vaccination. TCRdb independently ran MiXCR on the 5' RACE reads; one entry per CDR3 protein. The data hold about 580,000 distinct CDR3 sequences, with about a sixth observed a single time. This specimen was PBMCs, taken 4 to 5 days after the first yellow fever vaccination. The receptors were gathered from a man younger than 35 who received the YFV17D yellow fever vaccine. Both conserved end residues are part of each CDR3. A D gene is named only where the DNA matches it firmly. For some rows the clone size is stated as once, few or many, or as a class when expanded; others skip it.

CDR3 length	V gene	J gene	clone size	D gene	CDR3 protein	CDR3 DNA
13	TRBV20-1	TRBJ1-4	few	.	CSASGGRVEKLFF	TGCAGTGCTAGTGGGGGCAGGGTTGAAAAACTGTTTTTT
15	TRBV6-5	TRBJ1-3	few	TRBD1	CASSYDRGHGNTIYF	TGTGCCAGCAGTTACGACAGGGGGCATGGAAACACCATATATTTT
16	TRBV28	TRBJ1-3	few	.	CASSLFPGASGNTIYF	TGTGCCAGCAGTTTATTCCCGGGAGCCTCTGGAAACACCATATATTTT
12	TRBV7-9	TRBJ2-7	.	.	CASSLGREEQYF	TGTGCCAGCAGCTTAGGCAGGGAGGAGCAGTACTTC
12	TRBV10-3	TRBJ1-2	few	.	CAAGTVDYGYTF	TGTGCCGCGGGGACCGTAGACTATGGCTACACCTTC
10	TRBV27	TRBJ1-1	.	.	CASPLLGAFF	TGTGCCAGCCCCCTCCTGGGAGCTTTCTTT
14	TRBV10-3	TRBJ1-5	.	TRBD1	CAIRGGTGDQPQHF	TGTGCCATCAGGGGGGGGACAGGAGATCAGCCCCAGCATTTT
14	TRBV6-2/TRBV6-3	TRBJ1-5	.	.	CATRGVWQNQPQHF	TGTGCCACCCGAGGAGTGTGGCAAAATCAGCCCCAGCATTTT
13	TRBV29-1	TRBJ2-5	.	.	CSGTAGGQETQYF	TGCAGCGGCACTGCCGGGGGCCAAGAGACCCAGTACTTC
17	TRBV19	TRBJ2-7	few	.	CASSTAPWQRSSYEQYF	TGTGCCAGTAGTACCGCCCCCTGGCAGCGTTCCTCCTACGAGCAGTACTTC
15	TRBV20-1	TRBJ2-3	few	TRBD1	CSAGGQAEFTDTQYF	TGCAGTGCTGGAGGACAGGCCGAGTTCACAGATACGCAGTATTTT
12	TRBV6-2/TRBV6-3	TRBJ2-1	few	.	CASLRAGHEQFF	TGTGCCAGCCTTAGGGCGGGGCATGAGCAGTTCTTC
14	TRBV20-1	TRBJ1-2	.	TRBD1	CSATPYRGADGYTF	TGCAGTGCTACACCTTACAGGGGTGCCGATGGCTACACCTTC
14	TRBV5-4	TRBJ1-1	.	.	CASSLEGVPTEAFF	TGTGCCAGCAGCTTGGAGGGGGTGCCCACTGAAGCTTTCTTT